This TCR beta chain was sequenced during a study of technical replicates of blood from several donors. Germline assignment: CDR1 LNHDA and CDR2 SQIVND (reference sequence). The CDR3 runs to 14 residues. With 3 bases clipped from V and 4 bases from J, the junction kept 3 bases outside the gene matches. Profiled with immunoSEQ multiplex PCR; TCRdb holds only in-frame clones, not every one. Counted here are about 70,000 clones, about 96% occurring once; the ten biggest clones make up around 0.2%. Sequenced: T cells isolated from PBMCs. The chain uses TRBV19 and TRBJ1-5, with 7 bases lining up with TRBD1. This TCR came from a human donor in good health. CDR3 protein: CASSMGQPNQPQHF. The CDR3 DNA reads as TGTGCCAGTAGTATGGGACAGCCTAATCAGCCCCAGCATTTT. Drawing the rest from reference TRBV19 and TRBJ1-5, the complete variable domain is DGGITQSPKYLFRKEGQNVTLSCEQNLNHDAMYWYRQDPGQGLRLIYYSQIVNDFQKGDIAEGYSVSREKKESFPLTVTSAQKNPTAFYLCASSMGQPNQPQHFGDGTRLSIL.